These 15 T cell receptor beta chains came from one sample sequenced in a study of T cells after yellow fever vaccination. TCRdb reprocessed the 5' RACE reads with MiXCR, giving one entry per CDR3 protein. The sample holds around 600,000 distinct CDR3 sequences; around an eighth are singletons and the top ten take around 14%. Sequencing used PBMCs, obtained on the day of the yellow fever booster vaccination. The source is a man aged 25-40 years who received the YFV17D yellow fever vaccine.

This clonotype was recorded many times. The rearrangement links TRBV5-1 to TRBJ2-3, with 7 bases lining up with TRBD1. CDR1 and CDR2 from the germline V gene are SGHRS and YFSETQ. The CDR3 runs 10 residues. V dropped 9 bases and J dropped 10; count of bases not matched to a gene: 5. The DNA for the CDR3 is TGCGCCACCGGGACAGACCCGCAGTATTTT. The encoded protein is CATGTDPQYF.

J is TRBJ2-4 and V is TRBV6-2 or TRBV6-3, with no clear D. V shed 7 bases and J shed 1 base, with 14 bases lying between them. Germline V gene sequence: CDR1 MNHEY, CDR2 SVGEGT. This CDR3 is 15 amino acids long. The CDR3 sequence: CASTLPDVAKNIQYF. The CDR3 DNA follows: TGTGCCAGCACCCTCCCCGACGTGGCCAAAAACATTCAGTACTTC.

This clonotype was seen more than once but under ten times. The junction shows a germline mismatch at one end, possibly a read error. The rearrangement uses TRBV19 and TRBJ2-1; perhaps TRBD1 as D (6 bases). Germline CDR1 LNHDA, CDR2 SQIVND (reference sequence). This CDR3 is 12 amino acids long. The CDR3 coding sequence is TGTGCCAGTAGTTTATGGGACAAACTCCTAGAATTC. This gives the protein CASSLWDKLLEF. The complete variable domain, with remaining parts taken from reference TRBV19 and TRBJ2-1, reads DGGITQSPKYLFRKEGQNVTLSCEQNLNHDAMYWYRQDPGQGLRLIYYSQIVNDFQKGDIAEGYSVSREKKESFPLTVTSAQKNPTAFYLCASSLWDKLLEFGPGTRLTVL.

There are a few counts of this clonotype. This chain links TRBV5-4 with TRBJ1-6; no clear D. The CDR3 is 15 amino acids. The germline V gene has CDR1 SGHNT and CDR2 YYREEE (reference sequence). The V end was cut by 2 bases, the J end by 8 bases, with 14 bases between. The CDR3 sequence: CASSFGREGDSPLHF. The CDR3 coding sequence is TGTGCCAGCAGCTTCGGACGCGAAGGAGATTCACCCCTCCACTTT.

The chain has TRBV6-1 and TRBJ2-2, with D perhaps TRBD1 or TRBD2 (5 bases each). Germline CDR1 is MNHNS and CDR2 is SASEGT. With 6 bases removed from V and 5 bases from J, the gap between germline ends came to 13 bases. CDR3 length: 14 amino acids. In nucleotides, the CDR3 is TGTGCCAGCAGCCACCGGGACGATACCGGGGAGCTGTTTTTT. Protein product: CASSHRDDTGELFF.

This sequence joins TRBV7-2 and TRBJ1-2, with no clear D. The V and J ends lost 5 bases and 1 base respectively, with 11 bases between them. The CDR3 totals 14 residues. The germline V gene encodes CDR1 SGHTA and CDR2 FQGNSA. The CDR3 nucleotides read TGTGCCAGCAGCCGGGAGGAGGGTAACTATGGCTACACCTTC. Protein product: CASSREEGNYGYTF.

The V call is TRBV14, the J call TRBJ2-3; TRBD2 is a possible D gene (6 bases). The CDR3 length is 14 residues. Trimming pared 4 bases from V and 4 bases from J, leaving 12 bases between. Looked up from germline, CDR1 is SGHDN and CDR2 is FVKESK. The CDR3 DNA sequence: TGTGCCAGCAGCCCTCGACTAGTTCCAGATACGCAGTATTTT. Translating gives CASSPRLVPDTQYF.

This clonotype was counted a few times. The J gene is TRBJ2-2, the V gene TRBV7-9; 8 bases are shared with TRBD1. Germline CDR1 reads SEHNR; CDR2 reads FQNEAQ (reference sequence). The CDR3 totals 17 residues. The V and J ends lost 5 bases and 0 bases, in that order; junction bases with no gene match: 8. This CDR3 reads CASSLLRGPANTGELFF. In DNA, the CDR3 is TGTGCCAGCAGCCTCCTCAGGGGGCCCGCGAACACCGGGGAGCTGTTTTTT.

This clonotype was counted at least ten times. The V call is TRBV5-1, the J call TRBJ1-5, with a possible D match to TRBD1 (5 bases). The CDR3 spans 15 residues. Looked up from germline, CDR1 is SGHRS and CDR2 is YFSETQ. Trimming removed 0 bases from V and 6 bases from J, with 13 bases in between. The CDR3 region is CASSLGPGARQPQHF. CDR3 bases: TGCGCCAGCAGCTTGGGTCCCGGGGCGCGTCAGCCCCAGCATTTT.

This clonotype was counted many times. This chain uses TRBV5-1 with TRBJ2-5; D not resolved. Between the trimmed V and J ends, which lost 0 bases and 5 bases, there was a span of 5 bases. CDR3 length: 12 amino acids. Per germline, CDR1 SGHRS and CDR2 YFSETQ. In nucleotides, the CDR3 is TGCGCCAGCAGCTTGGAGTCGGAGACCCAGTACTTC. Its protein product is CASSLESETQYF.

CDR3 region: CATSRDGGGSNEQFF. In nucleotides, the CDR3 is TGTGCCACCAGCAGAGATGGGGGGGGTTCCAATGAGCAGTTCTTC. The rearrangement uses TRBV15 and TRBJ2-1; 7 bases line up with TRBD2. The V gene end was trimmed by 0 bases and the J gene end by 6 bases; junction bases not matched to a gene: 5. Germline assignment: CDR1 LNHNV and CDR2 YYDKDF (reference sequence). CDR3 size: 15 residues.

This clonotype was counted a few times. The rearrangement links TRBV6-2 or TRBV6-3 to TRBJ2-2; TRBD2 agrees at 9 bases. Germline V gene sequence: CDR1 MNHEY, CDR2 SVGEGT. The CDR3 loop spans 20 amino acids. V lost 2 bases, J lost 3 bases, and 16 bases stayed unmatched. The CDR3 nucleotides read TGTGCCAGCAGTTACCCCCGAGGGCTAGCGGGACCCCGGGACACCGGGGAGCTGTTTTTT. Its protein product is CASSYPRGLAGPRDTGELFF.

CDR3 DNA sequence: TGTGCCAGCAGCTGGGGACTAGCGACGATCTACGAGCAGTACTTC. Encoded protein: CASSWGLATIYEQYF. This chain connects TRBV5-7 to TRBJ2-7; 10 nucleotides line up with TRBD2. TRBV5-7 is assigned to the ORF class and has an uncertain function. With 3 bases clipped from V and 3 bases from J, the junction kept 6 bases outside the gene matches. The length of the CDR3 is 15 residues.

This CDR3 is CATMGDFINEQFF. DNA for the CDR3: TGTGCCACCATGGGGGATTTTATAAATGAGCAGTTCTTC. V gene TRBV15 combines with J gene TRBJ2-1; D is tentatively TRBD1 or TRBD2 (5 bases each). In germline, CDR1 is LNHNV, CDR2 YYDKDF (reference sequence). The length of the CDR3 is 13 residues. Trimming removed 7 bases at V and 7 bases at J, with 14 bases between.

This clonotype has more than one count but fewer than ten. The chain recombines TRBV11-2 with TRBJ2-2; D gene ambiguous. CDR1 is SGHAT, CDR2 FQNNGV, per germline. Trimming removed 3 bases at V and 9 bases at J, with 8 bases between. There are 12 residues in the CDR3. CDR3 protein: CASSFGPRELFF. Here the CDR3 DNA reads TGTGCCAGCAGCTTCGGACCCCGGGAGCTGTTTTTT.